This passage covers 9 T cell receptor beta chains from one sample sequenced in a study of T cell responses to AZD1222 COVID-19 vaccine. Using immunoSEQ multiplex PCR, the repertoire was profiled, and TCRdb retains in-frame clones only, with some absent. Of roughly 70,000 clones in the sample, about four fifths were seen once. The sequencing here drew on peripheral blood, taken 28 days after the second AZD1222 dose. These receptors were collected from an adult who received the AZD1222 COVID-19 vaccine.

The chain recombines TRBV7-2 with TRBJ2-3; TRBD2 might be the D (6 bases). CDR1 is SGHTA, CDR2 FQGNSA, per germline. Between the trimmed V and J ends, which lost 5 bases and 4 bases, there was a span of 13 bases. This CDR3 spans 14 amino acids. The CDR3: CASSRDSPPDTQYF. The CDR3 bases are TGTGCCAGCAGCCGGGACTCCCCCCCAGATACGCAGTATTTT.

The V call is TRBV6-5, the J call TRBJ2-1; possibly TRBD1 or TRBD2 for D (5 bases each). The CDR3 totals 10 residues. The V and J ends lost 6 bases and 9 bases respectively, with 6 bases between them. Germline lookup yields CDR1 MNHEY and CDR2 SVGAGI. The CDR3 is CASRGTEQFF. The CDR3 region has the DNA TGTGCCAGCAGGGGGACTGAGCAGTTCTTC.

The DNA for the CDR3 is TGTGCCAGCAGCACTTACAGGGAAACCAATGAAAAACTGTTTTTT. Its translation is CASSTYRETNEKLFF. J is TRBJ1-4 and V is TRBV7-8; perhaps TRBD1 as D (6 bases). Trimming removed 5 bases from V and 5 bases from J, with 15 bases in between. This CDR3 is built from 15 residues. Germline CDR1 and CDR2: SGHVS and FQNEAQ.

This clone was seen just once. The chain uses TRBV30 and TRBJ1-4, with D tentatively TRBD1 (5 bases). Germline values: CDR1 GTSNPN, CDR2 SVGIG (reference sequence). V shed 0 bases and J shed 6 bases, with 8 bases lying between them. This CDR3 spans 13 amino acids. In DNA form, the CDR3 reads TGTGCCTGGAGTGTTGGGGCGTATGAAAAACTGTTTTTT. Translating it yields CAWSVGAYEKLFF.

The chain recombines TRBV3-1 (or the pseudogene TRBV3-2) with TRBJ2-1; no definite D call. V dropped 4 bases and J dropped 10 bases, with 11 bases sitting between them. CDR1 is LGHDT and CDR2 is YNNKEL in the germline V gene (reference sequence). This CDR3 is built from 12 residues. CDR3 DNA: TGTGCCAGCAGCCCTTTCATGATCGAGCAGTTCTTC. Its translation: CASSPFMIEQFF.

The J gene is TRBJ2-7, the V gene TRBV18, with a possible D match to TRBD2 (5 bases). The CDR3 contains 16 residues. V lost 2 bases, J lost 4 bases, and 18 bases lay in between. The germline V gene encodes CDR1 KGHSH and CDR2 LQKENI. The CDR3 DNA is TGTGCCAGCTCACCATATTGGACGGGGATGCAATACGAGCAGTACTTC. It is translated as CASSPYWTGMQYEQYF.

The J gene is TRBJ1-2, the V gene TRBV19, with D possibly being TRBD1 (6 bases). CDR3 length: 15 amino acids. Trimming cost V 0 bases and J 8 bases, with 16 bases left between them. CDR1 is LNHDA and CDR2 is SQIVND in the germline V gene (reference sequence). CDR3 sequence: CASSIDRMTGLGYTF. The CDR3 DNA sequence: TGTGCCAGTAGTATAGATCGGATGACAGGATTGGGCTACACCTTC.

The chain couples TRBV18 to TRBJ1-1, with TRBD1 as a possible D gene (6 bases). The V end was cut by 2 bases, the J end by 1 base, with 11 bases between. The CDR3 has 15 residues. Looked up from germline, CDR1 is KGHSH and CDR2 is LQKENI. The CDR3 spells CASSPLRGANTEAFF. CDR3 sequence (DNA): TGTGCCAGCTCACCATTACGGGGGGCGAACACTGAAGCTTTCTTT.

V usage is TRBV25-1 and J usage is TRBJ1-6, with 8 bases identical to TRBD1. In germline, CDR1 is MGHDK, CDR2 SYGVNS. This CDR3 region has 14 residues. The J segment lost 5 bases and the V segment lost 5 bases, leaving 2 bases of the junction unmatched. In DNA, the CDR3 is TGTGCCAGCAGTTCGGACAGGGATAATTCACCCCTCCACTTT. Translation: CASSSDRDNSPLHF. The whole variable domain, filled in from reference TRBV25-1 and TRBJ1-6, reads EADIYQTPRYLVIGTGKKITLECSQTMGHDKMYWYQQDPGMELHLIHYSYGVNSTEKGDLSSESTVSRIRTEHFPLTLESARPSHTSQYLCASSSDRDNSPLHFGNGTRLTVT.